This T cell receptor (beta chain) derives from a study of blood T cell repertoires in COVID-19. Whole-study context: The study drew acute and convalescent COVID-19 samples from the United States, Italy and Spain.

This CDR3 region has 17 residues. V lost 0 bases and J 8 bases, leaving 22 bases between the germline ends. Germline V CDR1 and CDR2: LGHNA, YSLEER. This table comes from immunoSEQ multiplex PCR, and its TCRdb copy is limited to in-frame clones, with some not included. The sample lists about 61,000 clones, over 75% occurring once. This sequence was found in an elderly man in a cohort sampled during active COVID-19. Source material: peripheral blood. The gene calls are TRBV4-3 and TRBJ1-2, with D perhaps matching TRBD1 (5 bases). CDR3 residues: CASSQDPQGGSLEGYTF. Written as DNA, the CDR3 is TGCGCCAGCAGCCAAGATCCGCAGGGAGGTAGCTTGGAGGGCTACACCTTC.